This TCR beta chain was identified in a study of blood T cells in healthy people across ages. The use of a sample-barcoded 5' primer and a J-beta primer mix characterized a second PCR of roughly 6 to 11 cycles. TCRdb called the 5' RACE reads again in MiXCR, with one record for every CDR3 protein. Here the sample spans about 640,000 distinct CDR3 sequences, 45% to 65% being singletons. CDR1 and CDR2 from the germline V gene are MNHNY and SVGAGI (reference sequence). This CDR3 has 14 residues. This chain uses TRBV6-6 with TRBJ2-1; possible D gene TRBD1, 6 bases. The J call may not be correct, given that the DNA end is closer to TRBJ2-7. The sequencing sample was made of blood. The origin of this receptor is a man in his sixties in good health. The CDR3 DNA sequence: TGTGCCAGCAGTCCGGGACACGGGGACAATGAGCAGTACTTC. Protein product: CASSPGHGDNEQYF.